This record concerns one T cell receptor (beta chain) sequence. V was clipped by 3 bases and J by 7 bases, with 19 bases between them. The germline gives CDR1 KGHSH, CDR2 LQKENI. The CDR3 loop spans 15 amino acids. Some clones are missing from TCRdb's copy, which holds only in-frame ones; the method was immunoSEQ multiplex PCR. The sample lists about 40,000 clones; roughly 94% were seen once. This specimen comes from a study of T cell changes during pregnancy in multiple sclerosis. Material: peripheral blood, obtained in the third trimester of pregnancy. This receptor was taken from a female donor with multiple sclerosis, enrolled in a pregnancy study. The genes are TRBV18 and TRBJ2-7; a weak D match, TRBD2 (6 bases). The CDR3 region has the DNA TGTGCCAGCTCACCTAGGGTGGGGAGGTCCCGGGAGCAGTACTTC. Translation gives CASSPRVGRSREQYF.